This entry lists 5 T cell receptor beta chains sequenced from one sample in a study of Ad26.COV2.S vaccination and SARS-CoV-2 variants. Method: immunoSEQ multiplex PCR; TCRdb's copy keeps in-frame clones and lacks some. The data hold some 290,000 clones, with 85% to 90% observed a single time. Regarding treatment: roughly 18 received Ad26.COV2.S at low or high dose, single or two shots; several received placebo; per-sample allocation not given. Specimens were obtained on day 63 following the first vaccine or placebo injection. The sample was peripheral blood, taken in a trial of Ad26.COV2.S vaccine versus placebo. Source of these receptors: a person aged 18-65 years who received the Ad26.COV2.S COVID-19 vaccine or a placebo.

The chain joins TRBV6-5 to TRBJ1-2; no definite D call. The CDR3 is made up of 15 amino acids. The V gene's germline CDR1 is MNHEY and CDR2 SVGAGI. V shed 0 bases and J shed 4 bases, with 12 bases lying between them. CDR3 sequence: CASSYSTARVYGYTF. The CDR3 DNA sequence: TGTGCCAGCAGTTACTCAACAGCCAGAGTCTATGGCTACACCTTC.

The V and J genes are TRBV5-6 and TRBJ1-1; D is perhaps TRBD1 (6 bases). Between the trimmed V and J ends, which lost 5 bases and 1 base, there was a span of 12 bases. The length of the CDR3 is 14 residues. Germline values: CDR1 SGHDT, CDR2 YYEEEE. The CDR3 coding sequence is TGTGCCAGCAGATTACAGGGTTCGAACACTGAAGCTTTCTTT. Translated, it gives CASRLQGSNTEAFF.

This chain joins TRBV4-1 and TRBJ1-6; D is unclear. Germline V gene sequence: CDR1 MGHRA, CDR2 YSYEKL. The germline V and J ends were trimmed by 4 bases and 8 bases, with 18 bases remaining between them. The CDR3 sequence is 16 residues long. As DNA, the CDR3 is TGCGCCAGCAGCCCCGTCCTCTCTGCCCTTCATTCACCCCTCCACTTT. Its translation is CASSPVLSALHSPLHF.

V gene TRBV5-1 combines with J gene TRBJ2-7; D possibly corresponds to TRBD2 (5 bases). Germline CDR1 reads SGHRS; CDR2 reads YFSETQ. This CDR3 has 13 residues. V shed 4 bases and J shed 3 bases, with 11 bases lying between them. The CDR3 loop is CASSPGLNYEQYF. The CDR3 bases are TGCGCCAGCAGCCCTGGACTGAACTACGAGCAGTACTTC.

The chain recombines TRBV5-1 with TRBJ2-1; possible D gene TRBD2, 5 bases. The CDR3 extends over 12 amino acids. Germline-derived CDR1 and CDR2 are SGHRS and YFSETQ. The V gene lost 7 bases and the J gene lost 7 bases, with 12 bases spanning the gap. This CDR3 reads CASGRRTNEQFF. The CDR3 DNA reads TGCGCCAGCGGCCGACGGACTAATGAGCAGTTCTTC.